One and the same sample provided the 25 T cell receptor beta chains below, sequenced in a study of T-cell reconstitution after alpha-beta-depleted transplantation in children. Molecular barcoding with unique molecular identifiers was used for the TCRbeta library. From the PCR reads, TCRdb called clonotypes with MiXCR, one entry per CDR3 protein. The top ten clones hold approximately 10% of a sample with some 310,000 distinct CDR3 sequences, around 25% of them seen once. Specimen: PBMCs, mostly from graft donor cells, collected 180 days after TCRalphabeta/CD19-depleted stem cell transplant. The receptor set was obtained from a male patient aged 10 to 17 who had a stem cell transplant for acute lymphoblastic leukemia, so the T cells may come from the graft donor.

About this clonotype: The CDR3 does not end in the conserved phenylalanine or tryptophan, so this is likely a read error. This chain uses TRBV5-1 with TRBJ1-3; perhaps TRBD1 as D (6 bases). This CDR3 comprises 15 residues. CDR1 and CDR2 (germline): SGHRS, YFSETQ. The CDR3 coding sequence is TGCGCCAGCAGCTCGGGACACATCTCTGAAAACACCATATATTCT. This translates into CASSSGHISENTIYS.

V gene TRBV5-6 combines with J gene TRBJ1-4; perhaps TRBD1 as D (6 bases). The germline V gene has CDR1 SGHDT and CDR2 YYEEEE. V lost 3 bases and J lost 7, with 13 bases in between. This CDR3 has 14 residues. In DNA, the CDR3 is TGTGCCAGCAGCTCGCGGCACAGGGCTGAAAAACTGTTTTTT. This sequence encodes CASSSRHRAEKLFF.

Of note for this clonotype: Germline and junction disagree at one end, which may indicate a read error. The chain recombines TRBV15 with TRBJ2-5; weak D call: TRBD2 (5 bases). In germline, CDR1 is LNHNV, CDR2 YYDKDF (reference sequence). The CDR3 is 17 amino acids. DNA of the CDR3: TGTGCCACCAGCAGAGATCGGGGTGGGTATCGCCAAGAGACCCAGCACTTC. Protein sequence: CATSRDRGGYRQETQHF.

V gene TRBV25-1 combines with J gene TRBJ2-7; D may be TRBD1 or TRBD2 (5 bases each). Germline loops: CDR1 MGHDK, CDR2 SYGVNS. CDR3 length: 15 amino acids. The ends were cut back, 5 bases at V and 7 bases at J, with 21 bases in the middle. The CDR3, as DNA: TGTGCCAGCAGTCCCCGGGACCGGGCCCCTTGGGAGCAGTACTTC. It codes for CASSPRDRAPWEQYF.

V is TRBV4-1 and J is TRBJ2-1; 9 bases fit TRBD2. The V and J ends lost 1 base and 7 bases, in that order; junction bases with no gene match: 11. This CDR3 is 17 amino acids long. Germline CDR1 MGHRA, CDR2 YSYEKL. The CDR3 is CASSQGVAGVLWNEQFF. The CDR3, as DNA: TGCGCCAGCAGCCAAGGGGTAGCGGGAGTGCTTTGGAATGAGCAGTTCTTC.

The chain joins TRBV20-1 to TRBJ2-4; D not resolved. CDR1 DFQATT and CDR2 SNEGSKA come from the germline V gene (reference sequence). The CDR3 is made up of 14 amino acids. V was clipped by 6 bases and J by 4 bases, with 16 bases between them. Here the CDR3 DNA reads TGCAGTGCCGAGTGGTTGGGCCAGAAAAACATTCAGTACTTC. The encoded protein is CSAEWLGQKNIQYF.

This clonotype was seen only a few times. V is TRBV27 and J is TRBJ2-3; D gene ambiguous. The germline V gene encodes CDR1 MNHEY and CDR2 SMNVEV (reference sequence). Trimming removed 5 bases from V and 6 bases from J, with 12 bases in between. The length of the CDR3 is 13 residues. The CDR3 spells CASSPRRLDTQYF. CDR3 DNA sequence: TGTGCCAGCAGTCCCCGAAGGCTGGATACGCAGTATTTT.

The rearrangement joins TRBV20-1 to TRBJ2-5; D gene unclear. V lost 5 bases and J lost 6, with 7 bases in between. The CDR3 consists of 10 residues. Germline V lookup: CDR1 DFQATT, CDR2 SNEGSKA (reference sequence). DNA for the CDR3: TGCAGTGCTCGATTCCAGACCCAGTACTTC. Translating gives CSARFQTQYF.

V is TRBV20-1 and J is TRBJ1-2, with TRBD1 as a possible D gene (5 bases). Germline CDR1 DFQATT, CDR2 SNEGSKA (reference sequence). This CDR3 is 13 amino acids long. With 3 bases removed from V and 1 base from J, the gap between germline ends came to 9 bases. CDR3 DNA: TGCAGTGCTAGTAGGGGTGTTAACTATGGCTACACCTTC. It is translated as CSASRGVNYGYTF.

The chain links TRBV18 to TRBJ1-5; D uncertain. Trimming cost V 3 bases and J 3 bases, with 6 bases left between them. Germline V lookup: CDR1 KGHSH, CDR2 LQKENI. This CDR3 is 13 amino acids long. Here the CDR3 reads CASSPRINQPQHF. DNA of the CDR3: TGTGCCAGCTCACCCAGAATCAATCAGCCCCAGCATTTT.

The chain has TRBV12-3 or TRBV12-4 and TRBJ1-2; 10 bases fit TRBD1. Trimming took 3 bases from V and 4 from J; bases not matched to a gene: 5. This CDR3 spans 15 amino acids. CDR3 bases: TGTGCCAGCAGTTTTTCGGGACAGGGGTCCTATGGCTACACCTTC. It is translated as CASSFSGQGSYGYTF.

The chain recombines TRBV27 with TRBJ2-3; D is undetermined. Germline assignment: CDR1 MNHEY and CDR2 SMNVEV (reference sequence). This CDR3 is 14 amino acids long. Trimming took off 5 bases at V and 6 bases at J, with 15 bases between the two ends. CDR3 loop: CASSHRHPWDTQYF. CDR3 coding DNA: TGTGCCAGCAGTCATAGACACCCTTGGGATACGCAGTATTTT.

The chain has TRBV7-6 and TRBJ1-1; D is unclear. V lost 1 base and J 2 bases, leaving 8 bases between the germline ends. Germline CDR1 is SGHVS and CDR2 is FNYEAQ. The CDR3 spans 14 residues. CDR3 loop: CASSLGVRNTEAFF. The CDR3 region has the DNA TGTGCCAGCAGCTTAGGGGTCAGAAACACTGAAGCTTTCTTT.

The table lists this clonotype with many counts. The chain couples TRBV5-1 to TRBJ2-3, with 11 bases fitting TRBD2. CDR3 length equals 16 residues. The V gene's germline CDR1 is SGHRS and CDR2 YFSETQ. The V segment lost 4 bases and the J segment 5 bases; nucleotides outside the gene matches: 9. CDR3 residues: CASSRLSGRAGDTQYF. Here the CDR3 DNA reads TGCGCCAGCAGCCGCCTTAGCGGGAGGGCCGGAGATACGCAGTATTTT.

This clonotype has at least ten counts. The chain links TRBV5-1 to TRBJ2-1, with D possibly TRBD1 on 6 matching bases. The CDR3 consists of 15 residues. The ends were cut back, 4 bases at V and 2 bases at J, with 13 bases in the middle. The germline CDR1 and CDR2 sequences are SGHRS and YFSETQ. CDR3 DNA sequence: TGCGCCAGCAGCCACCAACAGGGCCCCTACAATGAGCAGTTCTTC. Translated: CASSHQQGPYNEQFF.

This CDR3 is CASSYGPTSTDTQYF. CDR3 coding DNA: TGCGCCAGCTCCTATGGCCCGACTAGCACAGATACGCAGTATTTT. The J gene is TRBJ2-3, the V gene TRBV5-1, with D unclear. The CDR3 loop spans 15 amino acids. Germline V gives CDR1 SGHRS, CDR2 YFSETQ. With 7 bases removed from V and 0 bases from J, the gap between germline ends came to 15 bases.

A word on this clonotype: This CDR3 fails to terminate in the conserved phenylalanine or tryptophan, so it likely reflects a read error. J is TRBJ2-1 and V is TRBV6-1; the D is unclear. The V end lost 8 bases, the J end lost 0 bases, and 11 bases lay between the germline ends. Germline assignment: CDR1 MNHNS and CDR2 SASEGT. The CDR3 runs to 14 residues. CDR3: CASGESPSYNEQFL. The CDR3 region has the DNA TGTGCCAGCGGGGAATCTCCCTCCTACAATGAGCAGTTCTTG.

The chain combines TRBV4-2 with TRBJ2-5, with D possibly TRBD2 on 6 matching bases. CDR3 length: 15 amino acids. Looked up from germline, CDR1 is LGHNA and CDR2 is YNFKEQ. Trimming pared 7 bases from V and 1 base from J, leaving 16 bases between. The CDR3 bases are TGTGCCAGCAATAGAGCCGGAGGGGTCCAAGAGACCCAGTACTTC. It encodes CASNRAGGVQETQYF.

This clonotype was found a few times. This chain joins TRBV4-1 and TRBJ2-2; 11 bases are a match to TRBD2. Losses at the gene ends were 0 bases for V and 1 base for J; bases not matched to a gene: 1. The CDR3 extends over 17 amino acids. Germline V gives CDR1 MGHRA, CDR2 YSYEKL. The CDR3 DNA reads TGCGCCAGCAGCCAAGAGACTAGCGGGATGAACACCGGGGAGCTGTTTTTT. This codes for CASSQETSGMNTGELFF.

In its sample, this clonotype was seen a few times. The J gene is TRBJ2-7, the V gene TRBV4-1, with D perhaps TRBD1 (6 bases). The V gene lost 0 bases and the J gene lost 5 bases, with 17 bases spanning the gap. Germline CDR1 reads MGHRA; CDR2 reads YSYEKL. The CDR3 covers 16 residues. The CDR3 sequence: CASSQDLGQGIHEQYF. Here the CDR3 DNA reads TGCGCCAGCAGCCAAGATCTTGGGCAGGGGATACACGAGCAGTACTTC.

This clonotype was seen a handful of times. The chain's CDR3 is CASSLFAGTGIYEQYF. The CDR3 nucleotides are TGTGCCAGCAGTTTATTCGCCGGGACAGGGATTTACGAGCAGTACTTC. V is TRBV28 and J is TRBJ2-7; TRBD1 aligns across 9 bases. Germline values: CDR1 MDHEN, CDR2 SYDVKM. The CDR3 loop spans 16 amino acids. The ends lost 1 base at V and 4 bases at J; junction bases unmatched: 8. Looking up the rest from reference TRBV28 and TRBJ2-7 gives the full variable domain: DVKVTQSSRYLVKRTGEKVFLECVQDMDHENMFWYRQDPGLGLRLIYFSYDVKMKEKGDIPEGYSVSREKKERFSLILESASTNQTSMYLCASSLFAGTGIYEQYFGPGTRLTVT.

This clonotype has more than one count but fewer than ten. V gene TRBV7-2 combines with J gene TRBJ2-5; D perhaps matches TRBD2 (6 bases). Germline CDR1 and CDR2: SGHTA and FQGNSA. V was clipped by 5 bases and J by 2 bases, with 12 bases between them. CDR3 length: 14 amino acids. CDR3 DNA: TGTGCCAGCAGCCCCCCTAGCGCACAAGAGACCCAGTACTTC. Amino acid sequence: CASSPPSAQETQYF.

This clonotype was detected a few times. This rearrangement joins TRBV24-1 to TRBJ1-1; no reliable D call. This CDR3 region has 13 residues. Per the germline V gene, CDR1 is KGHDR and CDR2 is SFDVKD. Trimming removed 6 bases at V and 6 bases at J, with 13 bases between. The CDR3 spells CATSPGGRAEAFF. The CDR3 region has the DNA TGTGCCACCAGTCCCGGCGGGCGCGCTGAAGCTTTCTTT.

To note about this clonotype: A read error may produce the germline difference seen at one junction end. This rearrangement joins TRBV6-2 or TRBV6-3 to TRBJ2-1, with D perhaps TRBD2 (5 bases). This CDR3 region has 16 residues. Germline CDR1 and CDR2: MNHEY and SVGEGT. CDR3 DNA: TGTGCCAGCAGTTCCCACCATACTAGAAAGATCAATGAGCAGTCCTTC. Translating it yields CASSSHHTRKINEQSF.

The table lists this clonotype with many counts. The chain links TRBV5-1 to TRBJ2-5; TRBD2 aligns across 9 bases. The CDR3 covers 15 residues. CDR1 and CDR2 (germline): SGHRS, YFSETQ. Trimming at V came to 2 bases and at J to 6 bases, leaving 8 bases not matched to a gene. Here the CDR3 reads CASSFWISGSKTQYF. DNA for the CDR3: TGCGCCAGCAGCTTTTGGATTAGCGGGAGTAAGACCCAGTACTTC.